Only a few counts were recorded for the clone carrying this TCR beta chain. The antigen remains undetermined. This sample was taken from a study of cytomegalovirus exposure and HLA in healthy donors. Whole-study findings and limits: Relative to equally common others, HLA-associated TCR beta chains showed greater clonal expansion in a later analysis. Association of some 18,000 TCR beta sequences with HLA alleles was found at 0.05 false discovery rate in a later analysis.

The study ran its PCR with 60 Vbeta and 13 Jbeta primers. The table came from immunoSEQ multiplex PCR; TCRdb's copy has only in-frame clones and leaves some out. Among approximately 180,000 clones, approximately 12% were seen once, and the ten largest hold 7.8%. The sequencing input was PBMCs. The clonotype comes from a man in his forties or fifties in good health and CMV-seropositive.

The CDR3 protein is CASSLDRQVPQETQYF. The CDR3 bases are TGTGCCAGCAGCTTAGACCGACAGGTTCCTCAAGAGACCCAGTACTTC. The genes are TRBV7-6 and TRBJ2-5; D may be TRBD1 (6 bases). Per the germline V gene, CDR1 is SGHVS and CDR2 is FNYEAQ. The V and J ends lost 1 base and 2 bases respectively, with 14 bases between them. This CDR3 spans 16 amino acids.